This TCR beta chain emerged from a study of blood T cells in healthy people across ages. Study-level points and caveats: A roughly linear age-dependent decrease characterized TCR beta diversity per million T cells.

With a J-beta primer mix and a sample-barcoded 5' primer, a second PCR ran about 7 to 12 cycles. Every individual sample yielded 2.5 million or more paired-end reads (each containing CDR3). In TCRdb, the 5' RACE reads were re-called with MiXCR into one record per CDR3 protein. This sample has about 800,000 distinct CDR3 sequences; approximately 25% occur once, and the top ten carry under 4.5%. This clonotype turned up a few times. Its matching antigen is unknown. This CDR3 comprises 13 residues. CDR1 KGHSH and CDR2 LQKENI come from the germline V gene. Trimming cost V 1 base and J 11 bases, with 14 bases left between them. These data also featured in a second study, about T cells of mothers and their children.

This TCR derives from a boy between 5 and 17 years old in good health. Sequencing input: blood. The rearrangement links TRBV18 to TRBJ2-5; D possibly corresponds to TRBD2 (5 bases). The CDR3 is CASSPRENSGQYF. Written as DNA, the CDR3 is TGTGCCAGCTCACCACGGGAGAACTCGGGGCAGTACTTC.